Described below is a single T cell receptor (beta chain) sequence and its context. What it binds is not known. One end of the junction is discordant with germline, which a read error may explain. This sample stems from a study of cytomegalovirus exposure and HLA in healthy donors. Across the whole study: Of roughly 400 genotyped donors, roughly 81% grouped in the Caucasian-associated ancestry cluster.

Vbeta (60) and Jbeta (13) primers were used in the PCR. TCRdb's copy holds only in-frame clones and misses some; the assay was immunoSEQ multiplex PCR. The sample shows about 200,000 clones, around 77% of them seen only once. Study results and caveats: The study listed roughly 160 cytomegalovirus-associated TCR beta chains. Three chains linked to CMV were shown in vitro to be specific for CMV antigens. The productive fraction for most TCR beta V segments was about 87% or about 30% in an earlier analysis.

In germline, CDR1 is GTSNPN, CDR2 SVGIG (reference sequence). There are 15 residues in the CDR3. The source material was PBMCs. V gene TRBV30 combines with J gene TRBJ2-3, with TRBD2 matching 12 bases. The clonotype comes from a woman aged 30 to 39 in good health and CMV-seronegative. Written as DNA, the CDR3 is TGTGCCTGGACGGGGGGGACATCAACTAGCGGGGGGTCGCTATTT. Encoded protein: CAWTGGTSTSGGSLF.